This T cell receptor beta chain is drawn from a study of T cells after yellow fever vaccination. TCRdb ran MiXCR on the 5' RACE reads and lists one entry per CDR3 protein. The data hold 100,000 to 150,000 distinct CDR3 sequences, with roughly 15% observed a single time. This clonotype has only a few counts. Sequencing was performed on CD8+ T cells sorted from PBMCs, taken 5 days after the yellow fever booster vaccination. This sequence was found in a young man who received the YFV17D yellow fever vaccine.

CDR3 nucleotide sequence: TGCGCCAGCAGCCAAGTCGGCGGGGTGACTTACGAGCAGTACTTC. Translated, it gives CASSQVGGVTYEQYF. The V call is TRBV4-1, the J call TRBJ2-7, with D possibly matching TRBD2 (6 bases). CDR1 MGHRA and CDR2 YSYEKL come from the germline V gene. This CDR3 comprises 15 residues. V lost 1 base to trimming and J lost 4 bases, with 14 bases between them.